This TCR beta chain was captured by sequencing in a study of cytomegalovirus exposure and HLA in healthy donors. Study-wide findings and caveats: One variant, a missense change in DCLRE1C, was linked in a later analysis to TCR beta V- and J-gene trimming. Earlier results showed most TCR beta V segments being productive about 87% or about 30% of the time.

Germline V lookup: CDR1 SGHAT, CDR2 FQNNGV. V was clipped by 5 bases and J by 6 bases, with 20 bases between them. The CDR3 extends over 16 amino acids. On this clone itself: Antigen: not known.

With 60 Vbeta and 13 Jbeta primers, the PCR was carried out. Per the authors' pipeline: Later analysis identified approximately 80 million unique TCR beta chains, some 10 million shared. This table comes from immunoSEQ multiplex PCR, and its TCRdb copy is limited to in-frame clones, with some not included. V, J and clone size derive from that table, while D and trimming were established from the DNA sequence. The data hold about 140,000 clones, with 80% observed a single time. The sequence was obtained from a female donor in good health and CMV-seronegative. The sequencing input was PBMCs. The chain has TRBV11-2 and TRBJ2-1; a weak D match, TRBD2 (6 bases). This CDR3 is CASSLQGAGSTNEQFF. CDR3 nucleotides: TGTGCCAGCAGCCTCCAAGGAGCGGGCAGCACCAATGAGCAGTTCTTC.